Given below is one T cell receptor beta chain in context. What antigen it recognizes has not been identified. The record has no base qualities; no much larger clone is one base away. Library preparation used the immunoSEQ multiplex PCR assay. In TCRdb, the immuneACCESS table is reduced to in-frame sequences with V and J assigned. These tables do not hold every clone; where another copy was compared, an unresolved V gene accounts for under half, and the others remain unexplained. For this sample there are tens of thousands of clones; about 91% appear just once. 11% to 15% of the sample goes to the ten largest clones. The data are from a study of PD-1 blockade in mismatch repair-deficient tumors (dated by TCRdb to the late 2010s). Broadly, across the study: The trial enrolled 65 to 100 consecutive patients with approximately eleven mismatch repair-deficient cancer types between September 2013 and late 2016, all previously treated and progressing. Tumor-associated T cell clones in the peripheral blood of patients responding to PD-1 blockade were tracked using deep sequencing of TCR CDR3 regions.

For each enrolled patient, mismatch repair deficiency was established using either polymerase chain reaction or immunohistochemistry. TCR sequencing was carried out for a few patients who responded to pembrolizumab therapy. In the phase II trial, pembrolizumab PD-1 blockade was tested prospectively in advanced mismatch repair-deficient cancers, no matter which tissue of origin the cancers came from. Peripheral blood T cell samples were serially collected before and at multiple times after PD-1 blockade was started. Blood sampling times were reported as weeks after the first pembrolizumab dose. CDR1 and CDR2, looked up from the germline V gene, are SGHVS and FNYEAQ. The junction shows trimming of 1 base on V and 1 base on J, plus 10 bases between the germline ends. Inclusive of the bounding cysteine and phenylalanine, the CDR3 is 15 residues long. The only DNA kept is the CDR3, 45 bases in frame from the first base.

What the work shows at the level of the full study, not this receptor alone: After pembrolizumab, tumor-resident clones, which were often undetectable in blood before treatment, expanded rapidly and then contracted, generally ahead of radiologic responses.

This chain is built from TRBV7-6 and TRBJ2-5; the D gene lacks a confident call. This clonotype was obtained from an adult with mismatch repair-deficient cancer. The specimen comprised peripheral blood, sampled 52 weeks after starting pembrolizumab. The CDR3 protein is CASSLGVRPQETQYF. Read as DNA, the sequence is TGTGCCAGCAGCTTAGGGGTCCGGCCCCAAGAGACCCAGTACTTC. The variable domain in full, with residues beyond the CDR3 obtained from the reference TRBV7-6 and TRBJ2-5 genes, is GAGVSQSPRYKVTKRGQDVALRCDPISGHVSLYWYRQALGQGPEFLTYFNYEAQQDKSGLPNDRFSAERPEGSISTLTIQRTEQRDSAMYRCASSLGVRPQETQYFGPGTRLLVL.